The clone carrying this TCR beta chain was detected once. The CDR3 spans 12 residues. V was trimmed by 5 bases and J by 1 base, leaving 5 bases between them. Looked up from germline, CDR1 is SGHAT and CDR2 is FQNNGV. The sample originates from a study of cytomegalovirus exposure and HLA in healthy donors. The donors, nominally healthy at sampling, likely had unrecorded immune exposures. With 60 Vbeta and 13 Jbeta primers, the PCR was carried out. The method was immunoSEQ multiplex PCR; TCRdb's version includes in-frame clones alone and lacks a portion of them. The top ten clones hold roughly 2.6% of a sample with 200,000 to 250,000 clones, over 65% of them seen once.

This sequence originates from a woman aged 55-75 years in good health and CMV-seropositive. The chain employs TRBV11-2 and TRBJ1-1; D is undetermined. The specimen was PBMCs. CDR3 region: CASSRQNTEAFF. The CDR3 DNA is TGTGCCAGCAGCCGACAGAACACTGAAGCTTTCTTT.